This passage covers 17 T cell receptor beta chains from one sample sequenced in a study of cytomegalovirus exposure and HLA in healthy donors. The PCR had 60 Vbeta and 13 Jbeta primers. Profiled with immunoSEQ multiplex PCR; TCRdb holds only in-frame clones, not every one. Of about 55,000 clones listed, 65% to 85% are singletons. The sample taken for sequencing was PBMCs. The receptors originated from a female donor in good health and CMV-seronegative.

This rearrangement joins TRBV19 to TRBJ1-1, with D possibly being TRBD1 (5 bases). The V and J ends lost 3 bases and 5 bases respectively, with 7 bases between them. From germline, CDR1 is LNHDA and CDR2 SQIVND (reference sequence). The CDR3 sequence is 12 residues long. The chain's CDR3 is CASSIRETEAFF. The CDR3 nucleotides are TGTGCCAGTAGTATCAGGGAAACTGAAGCTTTCTTT.

The rearrangement uses TRBV6-5 and TRBJ1-6; D possibly corresponds to TRBD1 (5 bases). The CDR3 has 15 residues. The V gene's germline CDR1 is MNHEY and CDR2 SVGAGI. Trimming left V 2 bases short and J 5 bases short, with 10 bases between. CDR3 in DNA: TGTGCCAGCAGTTACGGAACAGGCGATAATTCACCCCTCCACTTT. Amino acid sequence: CASSYGTGDNSPLHF.

CDR3 residues: CSVSPLAGGTDTQYF. The CDR3 region has the DNA TGCAGCGTTTCGCCACTAGCGGGGGGCACAGATACGCAGTATTTT. The chain is built from TRBV29-1 and TRBJ2-3, with TRBD2 identical over 11 bases. Per germline, CDR1 SQVTM and CDR2 ANQGSEA. The CDR3 length is 15 residues. The V gene end was trimmed by 5 bases and the J gene end by 1 base; junction bases not matched to a gene: 5.

This chain uses TRBV7-3 with TRBJ2-1; 8 bases line up with TRBD2. Looked up from germline, CDR1 is SGHTA and CDR2 is FQGTGA. Unmatched junction bases numbered 12, after V lost 4 bases and J lost 7 bases. The CDR3 contains 16 residues. The CDR3 sequence: CASSSPQRETNNEQFF. The CDR3 DNA is TGTGCCAGCAGCTCCCCTCAGCGGGAGACTAATAATGAGCAGTTCTTC.

The gene calls are TRBV9 and TRBJ2-5; 13 nucleotides agree with TRBD2. Germline V CDR1 and CDR2: SGDLS, YYNGEE. This CDR3 spans 18 amino acids. The junction had 10 bases not matched to a gene; V was cut back by 4 bases and J by 1 base. The CDR3 is CASSPRDRLAGGQETQYF. DNA for the CDR3: TGTGCCAGCAGCCCCCGGGATAGACTAGCGGGGGGCCAAGAGACCCAGTACTTC.

This chain links TRBV5-1 with TRBJ1-6; 7 nucleotides line up with TRBD1. The CDR3 runs to 15 residues. With V trimmed by 0 bases and J by 6 bases, 3 bases remained unmatched. Germline V CDR1 and CDR2: SGHRS, YFSETQ. The DNA of the CDR3 is TGCGCCAGCAGCTTGGAACAGGGGTTTAATTCACCCCTCCACTTT. Translation gives CASSLEQGFNSPLHF.

This clone is a singleton in its sample. The chain recombines TRBV15 with TRBJ2-3; 8 bases agree with TRBD2. Germline CDR1 is LNHNV and CDR2 is YYDKDF (reference sequence). The CDR3 runs 14 residues. V lost 5 bases and J lost 3; bases outside the gene matches: 4. This CDR3 reads CATSVRLATDTQYF. The CDR3 nucleotides read TGTGCCACCAGCGTACGACTAGCGACAGATACGCAGTATTTT.

The CDR3 sequence is CASSLLQGASNQPQHF. The CDR3 DNA reads TGTGCCAGCAGCTTACTACAGGGGGCCAGCAATCAGCCCCAGCATTTT. This chain uses TRBV5-6 with TRBJ1-5; TRBD1 matches 9 bases. Germline trimming cut 2 bases from V and 1 base from J; bases unmatched to any gene: 4. Germline V gene sequence: CDR1 SGHDT, CDR2 YYEEEE. The CDR3 is 16 amino acids.

The V gene is TRBV6-1, the J gene TRBJ1-6; possibly TRBD1 for D (6 bases). The CDR3 contains 14 residues. CDR1 is MNHNS, CDR2 SASEGT, per germline. Deletions cut 7 bases from V and 7 bases from J, with 14 bases between. For the CDR3, the DNA is TGTGCCAGCATTGGGGCAACAGGGAATTCACCCCTCCACTTT. Translated, it gives CASIGATGNSPLHF.

V usage is TRBV5-4 and J usage is TRBJ2-7; 8 nucleotides align to TRBD1. Germline lookup yields CDR1 SGHNT and CDR2 YYREEE (reference sequence). Losses at the gene ends were 3 bases for V and 3 bases for J; bases not matched to a gene: 11. This CDR3 has 16 amino acids. CDR3 amino acids: CASSSSGRGRNYEQYF. In nucleotides, the CDR3 is TGTGCCAGCAGCTCTTCGGGCAGGGGGCGTAACTACGAGCAGTACTTC.

The rearrangement links TRBV5-1 to TRBJ2-7, with 7 bases aligning to TRBD2. V shed 7 bases and J 4 bases; nucleotides not matched to a gene: 8. CDR1 is SGHRS, CDR2 YFSETQ, per germline. CDR3 size: 13 residues. CDR3 region: CASGAGVGYEQYF. In nucleotides, the CDR3 is TGCGCCAGCGGGGCGGGAGTAGGGTACGAGCAGTACTTC.

The chain recombines TRBV18 with TRBJ1-2; TRBD1 might be the D (5 bases). CDR1 is KGHSH and CDR2 is LQKENI in the germline V gene. V lost 5 bases to trimming and J lost 4 bases, with 23 bases between them. The CDR3 sequence is 17 residues long. The CDR3, as DNA: TGTGCCAGCTCAAACACTAGAGCCGGGGGAACCGGCTATGGCTACACCTTC. This translates into CASSNTRAGGTGYGYTF.

The rearrangement links TRBV4-2 to TRBJ1-4; no definite D call. Germline CDR1 LGHNA, CDR2 YNFKEQ. This CDR3 is built from 16 residues. V was pared by 0 bases and J by 1 base, with 9 bases between. Here the CDR3 DNA reads TGTGCCAGCAGCCAAGAACTCGGGTTAACTAATGAAAAACTGTTTTTT. Its translation: CASSQELGLTNEKLFF.

The CDR3 coding sequence is TGTGCCAGCAGCTTAGCCCCCAAAGGAGGATTCCACGAGCAGTACTTC. Its protein product is CASSLAPKGGFHEQYF. The V call is TRBV7-9, the J call TRBJ2-7, with a possible D match to TRBD2 (5 bases). CDR1 is SEHNR and CDR2 is FQNEAQ in the germline V gene (reference sequence). The CDR3 spans 16 residues. V lost 0 bases to trimming and J lost 5 bases, with 17 bases between them.

The V and J genes are TRBV2 and TRBJ2-3; TRBD2 matches at 13 bases. The germline V gene has CDR1 SNHLY and CDR2 FYNNEI. The CDR3 extends over 16 amino acids. V shed 4 bases and J 2 bases; nucleotides not matched to a gene: 3. Here the CDR3 DNA reads TGTGCCAGCAGTGTCGGGACTAGCGGGGTCACAGATACGCAGTATTTT. This sequence encodes CASSVGTSGVTDTQYF.

The gene calls are TRBV28 and TRBJ2-7; 7 bases fit TRBD1. Trimming removed 5 bases from V and 5 bases from J; junction bases left unmatched: 9. The CDR3 runs to 14 residues. The germline V gene encodes CDR1 MDHEN and CDR2 SYDVKM. This CDR3 reads CASSRQGVRNEQYF. The DNA of the CDR3 is TGTGCCAGCAGTCGACAGGGCGTGAGGAACGAGCAGTACTTC. The full variable domain, in which reference TRBV28 and TRBJ2-7 provide the parts outside the CDR3, is DVKVTQSSRYLVKRTGEKVFLECVQDMDHENMFWYRQDPGLGLRLIYFSYDVKMKEKGDIPEGYSVSREKKERFSLILESASTNQTSMYLCASSRQGVRNEQYFGPGTRLTVT.

The CDR3 DNA sequence: TGTGCCATCAGTGGGACAGGGGGAACAGATACGCAGTATTTT. Residues: CAISGTGGTDTQYF. This chain links TRBV10-3 with TRBJ2-3; 10 bases are a match to TRBD1. Germline V lookup: CDR1 ENHRY, CDR2 SYGVKD. This CDR3 comprises 14 residues. The J segment lost 3 bases and the V segment lost 4 bases, leaving 1 base of the junction unmatched.